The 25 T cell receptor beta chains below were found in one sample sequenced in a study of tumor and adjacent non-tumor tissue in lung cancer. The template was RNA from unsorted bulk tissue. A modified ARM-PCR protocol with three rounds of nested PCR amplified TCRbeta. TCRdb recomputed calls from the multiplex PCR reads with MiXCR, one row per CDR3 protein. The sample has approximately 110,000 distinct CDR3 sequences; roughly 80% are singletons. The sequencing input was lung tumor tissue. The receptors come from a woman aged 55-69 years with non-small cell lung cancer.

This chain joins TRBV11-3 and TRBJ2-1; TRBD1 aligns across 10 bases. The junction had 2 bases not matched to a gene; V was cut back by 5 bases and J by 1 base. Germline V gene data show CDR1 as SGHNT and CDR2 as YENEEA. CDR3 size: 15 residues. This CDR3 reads CASSPGQGSYNEQFF. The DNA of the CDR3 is TGTGCCAGCAGCCCGGGACAGGGGTCCTACAATGAGCAGTTCTTC.

The CDR3 nucleotides read TGTGCCGGCGAACGGGAGCGAAATTCACCCCTCCACTTT. Translating gives CAGERERNSPLHF. The chain has TRBV28 and TRBJ1-6; D not resolved. With 11 bases removed from V and 7 bases from J, the gap between germline ends came to 15 bases. CDR1 is MDHEN and CDR2 is SYDVKM in the germline V gene. The CDR3 runs 13 residues. Supplemented by reference TRBV28 and TRBJ1-6, the full variable domain reads DVKVTQSSRYLVKRTGEKVFLECVQDMDHENMFWYRQDPGLGLRLIYFSYDVKMKEKGDIPEGYSVSREKKERFSLILESASTNQTSMYLCAGERERNSPLHFGNGTRLTVT.

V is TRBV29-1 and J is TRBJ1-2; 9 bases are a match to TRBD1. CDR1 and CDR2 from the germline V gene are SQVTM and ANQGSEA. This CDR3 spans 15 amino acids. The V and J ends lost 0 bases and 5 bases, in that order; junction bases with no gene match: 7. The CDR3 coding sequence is TGCAGCGTTGAAGATCGAGACAGGGGGATATATGGCTACACCTTC. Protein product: CSVEDRDRGIYGYTF.

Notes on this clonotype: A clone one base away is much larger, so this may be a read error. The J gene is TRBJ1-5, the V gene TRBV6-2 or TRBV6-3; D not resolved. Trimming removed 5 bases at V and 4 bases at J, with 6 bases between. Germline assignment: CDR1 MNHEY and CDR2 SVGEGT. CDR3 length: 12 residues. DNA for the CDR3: TGTGCCAGCAGTACCAAGAATCAGCCCCAGCATTTT. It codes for CASSTKNQPQHF.

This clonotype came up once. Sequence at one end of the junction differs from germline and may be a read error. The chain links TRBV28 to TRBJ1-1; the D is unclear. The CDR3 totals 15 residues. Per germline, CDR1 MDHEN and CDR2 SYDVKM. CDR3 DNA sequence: TGTGTCAGCAGTTTATTGCCTCCTTCCTACACTGAAGTTTTCTTT. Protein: CVSSLLPPSYTEVFF.

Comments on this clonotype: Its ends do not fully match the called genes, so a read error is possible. CDR3 nucleotides: TGTACCAGCAGTTACCTGGCCTGGGAGCTGTTTTTT. This encodes CTSSYLAWELFF. The V call is TRBV6-6, the J call TRBJ2-2; D gene unclear. The CDR3 is made up of 12 amino acids. The V gene's germline CDR1 is MNHNY and CDR2 SVGAGI (reference sequence).

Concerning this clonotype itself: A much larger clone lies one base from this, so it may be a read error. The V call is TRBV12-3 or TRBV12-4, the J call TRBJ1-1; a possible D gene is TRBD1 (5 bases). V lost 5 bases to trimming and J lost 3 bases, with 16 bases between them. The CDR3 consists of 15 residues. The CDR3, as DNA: TGTGCCAGCAGTAGGGACGCGGGTTTGTACACTGAAGCTTTCTTT. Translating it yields CASSRDAGLYTEAFF.

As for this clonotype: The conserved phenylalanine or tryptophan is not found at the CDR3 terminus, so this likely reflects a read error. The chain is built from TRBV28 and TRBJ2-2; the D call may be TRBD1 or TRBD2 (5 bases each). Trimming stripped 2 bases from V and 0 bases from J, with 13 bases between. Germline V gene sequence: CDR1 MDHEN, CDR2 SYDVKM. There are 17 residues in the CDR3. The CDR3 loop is CASSLEGRSSNTGELFI. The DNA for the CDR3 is TGTGCCAGCAGTTTAGAGGGGCGCAGTTCGAACACCGGGGAGCTGTTTATT.

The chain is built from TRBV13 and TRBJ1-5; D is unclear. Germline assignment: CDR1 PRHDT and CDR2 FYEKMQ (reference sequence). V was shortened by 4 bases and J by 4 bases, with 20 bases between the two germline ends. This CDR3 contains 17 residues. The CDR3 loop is CASSSSDAGMNNQPQHF. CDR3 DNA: TGTGCCAGCAGCTCATCGGATGCGGGGATGAATAATCAGCCCCAGCATTTT.

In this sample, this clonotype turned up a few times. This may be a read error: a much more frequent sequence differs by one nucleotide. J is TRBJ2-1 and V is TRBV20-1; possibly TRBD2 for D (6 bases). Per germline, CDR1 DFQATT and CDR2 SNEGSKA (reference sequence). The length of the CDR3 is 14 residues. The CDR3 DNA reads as TGCAGTGTTAGAGATGGGTCGAGAGCGGCCGGGGGGTTCTTC. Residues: CSVRDGSRAAGGFF.

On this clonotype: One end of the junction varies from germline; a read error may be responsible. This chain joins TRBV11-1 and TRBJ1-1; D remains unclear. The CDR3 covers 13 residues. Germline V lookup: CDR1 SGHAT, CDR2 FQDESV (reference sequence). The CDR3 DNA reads TGTGCCATCAGCTTACTGGCAGACTCTGAAGCTTTCTTT. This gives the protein CAISLLADSEAFF.

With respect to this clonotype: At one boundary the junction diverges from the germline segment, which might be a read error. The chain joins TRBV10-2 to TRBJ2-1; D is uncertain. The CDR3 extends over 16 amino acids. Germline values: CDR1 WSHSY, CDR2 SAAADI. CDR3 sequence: CASSEYAKSSYNKQFF. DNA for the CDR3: TGCGCCAGCAGTGAGTACGCAAAGAGCTCCTACAATAAGCAGTTTTTC.

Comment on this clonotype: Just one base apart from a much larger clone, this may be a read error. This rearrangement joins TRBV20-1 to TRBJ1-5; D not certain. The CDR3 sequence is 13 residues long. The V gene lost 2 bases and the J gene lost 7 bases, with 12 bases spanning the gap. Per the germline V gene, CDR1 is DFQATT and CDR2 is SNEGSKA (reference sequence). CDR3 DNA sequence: TGCAGTGCTAGACAGCAGTACAAACAGCCCCAGCATTTT. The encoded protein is CSARQQYKQPQHF.

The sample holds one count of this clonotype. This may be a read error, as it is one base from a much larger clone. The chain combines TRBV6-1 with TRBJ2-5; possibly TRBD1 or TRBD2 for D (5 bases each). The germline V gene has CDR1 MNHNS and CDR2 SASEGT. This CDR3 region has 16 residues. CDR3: CASARGIQGVVETKYF. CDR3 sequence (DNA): TGTGCCAGTGCCCGAGGGATTCAGGGTGTGGTGGAGACCAAGTACTTC.

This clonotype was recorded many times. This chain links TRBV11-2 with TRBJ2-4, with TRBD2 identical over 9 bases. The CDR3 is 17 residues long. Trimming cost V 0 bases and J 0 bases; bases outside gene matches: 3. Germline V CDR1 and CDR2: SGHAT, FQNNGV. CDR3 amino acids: CASSLDSSGIAKNIQYF. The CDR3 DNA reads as TGTGCCAGCAGCTTAGATTCTAGCGGGATAGCCAAAAACATTCAGTACTTC.

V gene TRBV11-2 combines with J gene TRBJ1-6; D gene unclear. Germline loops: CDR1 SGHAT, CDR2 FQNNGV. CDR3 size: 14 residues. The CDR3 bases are TGTGACATTAGCTTAGAAGCAAGTAATTCACCCCTCCACTTT. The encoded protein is CDISLEASNSPLHF. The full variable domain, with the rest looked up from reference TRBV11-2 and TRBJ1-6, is EAGVAQSPRYKIIEKRQSVAFWCNPISGHATLYWYQQILGQGPKLLIQFQNNGVVDDSQLPKDRFSAERLKGVDSTLKIQPAKLEDSAVYLCDISLEASNSPLHFGNGTRLTVT.

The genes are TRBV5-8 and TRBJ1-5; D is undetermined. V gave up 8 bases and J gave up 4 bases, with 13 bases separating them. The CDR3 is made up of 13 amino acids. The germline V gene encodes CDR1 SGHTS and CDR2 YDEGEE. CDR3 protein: CASSVYRNQPQHF. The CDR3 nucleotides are TGTGCCAGTAGCGTGTACCGGAATCAGCCCCAGCATTTT.

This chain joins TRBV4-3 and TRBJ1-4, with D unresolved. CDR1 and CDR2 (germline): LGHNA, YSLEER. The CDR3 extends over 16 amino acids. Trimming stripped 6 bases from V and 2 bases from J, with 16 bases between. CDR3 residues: CASSQWFFATNEKLFF. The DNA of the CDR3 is TGCGCCAGCAGTCAATGGTTTTTTGCGACTAATGAAAAACTGTTTTTT.

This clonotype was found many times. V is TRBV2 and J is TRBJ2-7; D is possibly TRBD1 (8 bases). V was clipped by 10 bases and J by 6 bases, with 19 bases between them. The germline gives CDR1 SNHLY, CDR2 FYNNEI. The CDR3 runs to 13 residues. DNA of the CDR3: TGTGCCACCGGACAGGGAGGGTACAGCGAGCAGTACTTC. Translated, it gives CATGQGGYSEQYF.

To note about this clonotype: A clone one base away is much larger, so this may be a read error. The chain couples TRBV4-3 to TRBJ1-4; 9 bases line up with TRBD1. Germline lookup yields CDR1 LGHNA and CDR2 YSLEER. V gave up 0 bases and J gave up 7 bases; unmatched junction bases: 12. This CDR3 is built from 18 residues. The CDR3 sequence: CASSQDGSGTGSGEKLFF. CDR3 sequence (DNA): TGCGCCAGCAGCCAAGATGGGTCCGGGACAGGGTCGGGTGAAAAACTGTTTTTT.

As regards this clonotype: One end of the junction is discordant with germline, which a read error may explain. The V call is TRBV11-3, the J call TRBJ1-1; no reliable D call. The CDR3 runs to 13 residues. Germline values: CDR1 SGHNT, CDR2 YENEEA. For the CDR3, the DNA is TGTCCCAGCAGCTTAGTACAGAACATTGAAGCTTTCTTT. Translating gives CPSSLVQNIEAFF.

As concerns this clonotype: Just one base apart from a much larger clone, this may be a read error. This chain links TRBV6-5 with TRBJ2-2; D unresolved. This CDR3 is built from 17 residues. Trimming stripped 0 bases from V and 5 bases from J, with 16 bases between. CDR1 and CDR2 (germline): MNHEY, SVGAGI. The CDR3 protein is CASSYSGLSSSTGELFF. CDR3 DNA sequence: TGTGCCAGCAGTTACTCGGGCCTATCCTCAAGTACCGGGGAGCTGTTTTTT.

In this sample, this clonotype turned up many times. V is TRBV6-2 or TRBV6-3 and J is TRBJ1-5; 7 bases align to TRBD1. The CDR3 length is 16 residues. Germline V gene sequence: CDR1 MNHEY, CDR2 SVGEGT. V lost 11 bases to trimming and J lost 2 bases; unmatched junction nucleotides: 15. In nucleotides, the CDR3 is TGTGCCTCCCTCGACAGGGTGGGGCAGGGCAATCAGCCCCAGCATTTT. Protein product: CASLDRVGQGNQPQHF.

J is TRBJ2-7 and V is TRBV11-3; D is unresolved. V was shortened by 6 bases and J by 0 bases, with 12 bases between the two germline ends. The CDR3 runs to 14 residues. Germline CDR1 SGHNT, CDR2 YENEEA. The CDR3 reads CASRTGPSSYEQYF. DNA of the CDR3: TGTGCCAGCAGAACCGGGCCAAGCTCCTACGAGCAGTACTTC.

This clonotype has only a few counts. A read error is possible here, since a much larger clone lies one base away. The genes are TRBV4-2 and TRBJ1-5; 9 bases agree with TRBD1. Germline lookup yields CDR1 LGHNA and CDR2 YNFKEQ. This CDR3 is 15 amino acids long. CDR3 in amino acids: CASNQEGTGNQPQHF. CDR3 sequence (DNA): TGTGCCAGCAACCAAGAGGGGACAGGGAATCAGCCCCAGCATTTT.